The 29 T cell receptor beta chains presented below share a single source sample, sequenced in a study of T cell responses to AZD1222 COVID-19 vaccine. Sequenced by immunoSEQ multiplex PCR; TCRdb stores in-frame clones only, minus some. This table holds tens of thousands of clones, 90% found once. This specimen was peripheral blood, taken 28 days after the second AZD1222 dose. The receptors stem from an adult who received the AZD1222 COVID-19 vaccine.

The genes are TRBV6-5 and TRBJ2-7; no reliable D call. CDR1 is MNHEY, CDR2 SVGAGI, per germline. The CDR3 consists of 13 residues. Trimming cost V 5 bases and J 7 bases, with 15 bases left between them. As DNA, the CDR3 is TGTGCCAGCAGTCCCACTTCCGGCAGGGAGCAGTACTTC. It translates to CASSPTSGREQYF.

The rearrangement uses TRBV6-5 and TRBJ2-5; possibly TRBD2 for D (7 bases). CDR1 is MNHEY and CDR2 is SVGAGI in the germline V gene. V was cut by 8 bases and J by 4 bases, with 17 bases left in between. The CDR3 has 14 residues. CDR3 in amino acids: CASGRGGPSETQYF. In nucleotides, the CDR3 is TGTGCCAGCGGGAGGGGGGGGCCCTCAGAGACCCAGTACTTC.

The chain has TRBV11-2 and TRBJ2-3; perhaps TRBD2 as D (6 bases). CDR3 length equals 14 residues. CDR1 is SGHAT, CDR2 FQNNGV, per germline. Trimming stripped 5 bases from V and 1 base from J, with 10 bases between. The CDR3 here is CASSAVAGTDTQYF. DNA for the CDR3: TGTGCCAGCAGCGCAGTAGCGGGCACAGATACGCAGTATTTT.

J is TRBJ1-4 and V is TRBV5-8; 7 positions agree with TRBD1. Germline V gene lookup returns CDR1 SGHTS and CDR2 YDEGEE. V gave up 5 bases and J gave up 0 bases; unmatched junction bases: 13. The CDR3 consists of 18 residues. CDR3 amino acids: CASRQGQERYATNEKLFF. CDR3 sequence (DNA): TGTGCCAGCAGACAAGGACAGGAGAGATATGCAACTAATGAAAAACTGTTTTTT.

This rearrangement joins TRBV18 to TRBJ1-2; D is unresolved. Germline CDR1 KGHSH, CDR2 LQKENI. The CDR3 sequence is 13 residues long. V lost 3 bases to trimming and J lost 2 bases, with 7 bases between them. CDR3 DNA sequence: TGTGCCAGCTCACCCGGCACAAACTATGGCTACACCTTC. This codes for CASSPGTNYGYTF. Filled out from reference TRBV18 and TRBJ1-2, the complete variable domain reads NAGVMQNPRHLVRRRGQEARLRCSPMKGHSHVYWYRQLPEEGLKFMVYLQKENIIDESGMPKERFSAEFPKEGPSILRIQQVVRGDSAAYFCASSPGTNYGYTFGSGTRLTVV.

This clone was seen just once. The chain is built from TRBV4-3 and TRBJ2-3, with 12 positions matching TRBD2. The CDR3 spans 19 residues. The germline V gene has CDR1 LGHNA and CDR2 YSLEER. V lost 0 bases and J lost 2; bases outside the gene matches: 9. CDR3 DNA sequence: TGCGCCAGCAGCCAAGAGGTTGCGCTAGCGGGGGGGGACACAGATACGCAGTATTTT. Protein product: CASSQEVALAGGDTDTQYF.

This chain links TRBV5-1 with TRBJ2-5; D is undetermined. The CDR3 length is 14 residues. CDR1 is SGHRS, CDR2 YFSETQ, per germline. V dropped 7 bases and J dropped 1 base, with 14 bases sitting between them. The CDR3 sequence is CASSLRVAQETQYF. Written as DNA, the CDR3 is TGCGCCAGCTCCCTCCGGGTCGCCCAAGAGACCCAGTACTTC. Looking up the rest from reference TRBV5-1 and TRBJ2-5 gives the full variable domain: KAGVTQTPRYLIKTRGQQVTLSCSPISGHRSVSWYQQTPGQGLQFLFEYFSETQRNKGNFPGRFSGRQFSNSRSEMNVSTLELGDSALYLCASSLRVAQETQYFGPGTRLLVL.

The DNA for the CDR3 is TGCGCCAGCAGCCAAGACGGGGTATCGGGTTATAATTCACCCCTCCACTTT. It specifies CASSQDGVSGYNSPLHF. The chain couples TRBV4-1 to TRBJ1-6; D ambiguous. Looked up from germline, CDR1 is MGHRA and CDR2 is YSYEKL. The CDR3 is made up of 17 amino acids. Deletions cut 0 bases from V and 4 bases from J, with 13 bases between.

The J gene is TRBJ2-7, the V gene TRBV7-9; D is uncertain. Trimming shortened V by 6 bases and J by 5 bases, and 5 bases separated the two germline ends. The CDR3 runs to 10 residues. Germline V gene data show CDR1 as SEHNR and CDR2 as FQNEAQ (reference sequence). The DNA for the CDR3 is TGTGCCAGCAGTGGACACGAGCAGTACTTC. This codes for CASSGHEQYF.

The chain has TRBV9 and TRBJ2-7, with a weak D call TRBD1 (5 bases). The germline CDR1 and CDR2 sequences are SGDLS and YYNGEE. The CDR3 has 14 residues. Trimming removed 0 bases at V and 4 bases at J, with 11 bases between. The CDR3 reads CASSVAPAGYEQYF. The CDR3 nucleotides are TGTGCCAGCAGCGTAGCTCCAGCAGGGTACGAGCAGTACTTC.

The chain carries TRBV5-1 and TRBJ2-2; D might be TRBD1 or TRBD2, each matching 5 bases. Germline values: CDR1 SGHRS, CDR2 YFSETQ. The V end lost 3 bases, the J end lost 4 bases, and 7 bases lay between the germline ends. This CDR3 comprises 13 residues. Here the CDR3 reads CASSYGATGELFF. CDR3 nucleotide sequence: TGCGCCAGCAGCTACGGGGCCACCGGGGAGCTGTTTTTT.

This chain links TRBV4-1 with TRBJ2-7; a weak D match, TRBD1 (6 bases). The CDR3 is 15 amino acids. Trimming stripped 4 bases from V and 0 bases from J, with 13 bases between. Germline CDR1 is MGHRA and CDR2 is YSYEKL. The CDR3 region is CASSLQQGSSYEQYF. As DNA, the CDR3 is TGCGCCAGCAGCCTTCAGCAGGGGAGCTCCTACGAGCAGTACTTC.

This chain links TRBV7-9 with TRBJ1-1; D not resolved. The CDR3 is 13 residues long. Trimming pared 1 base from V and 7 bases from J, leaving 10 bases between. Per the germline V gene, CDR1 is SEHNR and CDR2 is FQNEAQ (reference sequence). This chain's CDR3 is CASSLVLGLEAFF. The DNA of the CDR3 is TGTGCCAGCAGCTTAGTGCTGGGCCTTGAAGCTTTCTTT.

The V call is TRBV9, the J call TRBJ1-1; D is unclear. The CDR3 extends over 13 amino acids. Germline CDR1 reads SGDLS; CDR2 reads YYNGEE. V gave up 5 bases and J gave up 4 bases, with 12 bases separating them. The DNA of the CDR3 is TGTGCCAGCAGTCCTGGATGGGGCACTGAAGCTTTCTTT. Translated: CASSPGWGTEAFF.

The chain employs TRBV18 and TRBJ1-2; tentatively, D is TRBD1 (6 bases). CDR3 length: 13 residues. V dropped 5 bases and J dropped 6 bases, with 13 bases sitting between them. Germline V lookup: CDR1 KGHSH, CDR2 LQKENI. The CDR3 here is CASSGRGLDGYTF. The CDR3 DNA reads TGTGCCAGCTCAGGCAGGGGCCTGGATGGCTACACCTTC.

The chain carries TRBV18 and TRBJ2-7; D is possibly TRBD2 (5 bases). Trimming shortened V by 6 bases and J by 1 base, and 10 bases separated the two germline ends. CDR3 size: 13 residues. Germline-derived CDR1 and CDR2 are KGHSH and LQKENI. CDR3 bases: TGTGCCAGCTCGGCGGGCCCGTCCTACGAGCAGTACTTC. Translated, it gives CASSAGPSYEQYF.

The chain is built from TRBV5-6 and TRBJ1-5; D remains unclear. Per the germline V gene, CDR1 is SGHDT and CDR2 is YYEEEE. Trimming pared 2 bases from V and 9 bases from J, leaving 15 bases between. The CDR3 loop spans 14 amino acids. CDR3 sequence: CASSFTGSQMPQHF. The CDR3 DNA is TGTGCCAGCAGCTTCACCGGGAGCCAGATGCCCCAGCATTTT.

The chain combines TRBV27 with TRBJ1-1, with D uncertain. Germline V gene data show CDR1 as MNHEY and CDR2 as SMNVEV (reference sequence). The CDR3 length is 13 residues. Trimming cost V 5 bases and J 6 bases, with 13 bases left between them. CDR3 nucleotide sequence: TGTGCCAGCAGTCTTTTGGGCAAGCCTGAAGCTTTCTTT. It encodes CASSLLGKPEAFF.

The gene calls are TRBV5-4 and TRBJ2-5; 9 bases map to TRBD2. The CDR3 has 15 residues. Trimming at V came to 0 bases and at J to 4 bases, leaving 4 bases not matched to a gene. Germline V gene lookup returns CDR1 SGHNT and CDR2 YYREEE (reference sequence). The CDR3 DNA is TGTGCCAGCAGCTTGGTGGGGACTAGCCTAGAGACCCAGTACTTC. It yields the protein CASSLVGTSLETQYF.

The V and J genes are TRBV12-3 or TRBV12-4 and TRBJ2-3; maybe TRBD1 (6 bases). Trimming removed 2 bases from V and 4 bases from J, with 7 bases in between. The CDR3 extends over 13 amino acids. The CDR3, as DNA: TGTGCCAGCAGTTTATGGGGGCCAGATACGCAGTATTTT. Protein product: CASSLWGPDTQYF.

In DNA, the CDR3 is TGTGCCACCAGCAGAGGGGACAGGGATATCACTGAAGCTTTCTTT. Translation gives CATSRGDRDITEAFF. The chain has TRBV15 and TRBJ1-1; 9 bases line up with TRBD1. Germline loops: CDR1 LNHNV, CDR2 YYDKDF (reference sequence). The CDR3 is 15 amino acids. Trimming removed 1 base from V and 4 bases from J; junction bases left unmatched: 4.

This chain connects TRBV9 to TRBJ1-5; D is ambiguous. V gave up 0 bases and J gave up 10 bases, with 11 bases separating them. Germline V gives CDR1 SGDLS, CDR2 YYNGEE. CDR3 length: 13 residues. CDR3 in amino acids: CASSVEVGSPQHF. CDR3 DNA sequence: TGTGCCAGCAGCGTAGAGGTGGGCAGTCCCCAGCATTTT.

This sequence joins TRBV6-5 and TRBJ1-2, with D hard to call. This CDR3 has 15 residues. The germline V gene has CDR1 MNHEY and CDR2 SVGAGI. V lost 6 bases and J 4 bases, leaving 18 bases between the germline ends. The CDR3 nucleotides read TGTGCCAGCAGGGGAACGGGAGCGTCAATCTATGGCTACACCTTC. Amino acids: CASRGTGASIYGYTF.

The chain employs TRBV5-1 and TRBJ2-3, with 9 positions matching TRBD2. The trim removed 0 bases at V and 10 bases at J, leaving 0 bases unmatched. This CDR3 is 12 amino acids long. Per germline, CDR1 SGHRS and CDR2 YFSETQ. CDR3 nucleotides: TGCGCCAGCAGCTTGGTAGCGGGGGCGCAGTATTTT. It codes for CASSLVAGAQYF.

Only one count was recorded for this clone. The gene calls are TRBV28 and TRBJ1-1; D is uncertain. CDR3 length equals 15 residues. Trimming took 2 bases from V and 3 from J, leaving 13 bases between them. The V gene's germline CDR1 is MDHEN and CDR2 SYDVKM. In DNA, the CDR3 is TGTGCCAGCAGTTTAGTCGGGCGTAAGGACACTGAAGCTTTCTTT. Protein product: CASSLVGRKDTEAFF.

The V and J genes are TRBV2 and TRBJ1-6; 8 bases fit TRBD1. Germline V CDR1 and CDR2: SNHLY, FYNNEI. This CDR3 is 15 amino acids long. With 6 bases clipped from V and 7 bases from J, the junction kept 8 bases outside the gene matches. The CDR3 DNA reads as TGTGCCAGCAGGGGGGCCGGGACAGGAAATTCACCCCTCCACTTT. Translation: CASRGAGTGNSPLHF.

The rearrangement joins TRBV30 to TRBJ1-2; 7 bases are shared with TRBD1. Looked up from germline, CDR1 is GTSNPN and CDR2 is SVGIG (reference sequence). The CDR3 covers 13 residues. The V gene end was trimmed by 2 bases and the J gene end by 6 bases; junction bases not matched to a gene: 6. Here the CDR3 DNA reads TGTGCCTGGAGTCCACAGGGGAGCGATGGCTACACCTTC. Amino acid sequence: CAWSPQGSDGYTF.

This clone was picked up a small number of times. For the CDR3, the DNA is TGCAGTGCTAGTTACCCCGGGGGGGGCACAGATACGCAGTATTTT. It encodes CSASYPGGGTDTQYF. The V call is TRBV20-1, the J call TRBJ2-3, with 8 bases that match TRBD2. The CDR3 is 15 residues long. Germline values: CDR1 DFQATT, CDR2 SNEGSKA (reference sequence). Trimming at V came to 3 bases and at J to 1 base, leaving 6 bases not matched to a gene.

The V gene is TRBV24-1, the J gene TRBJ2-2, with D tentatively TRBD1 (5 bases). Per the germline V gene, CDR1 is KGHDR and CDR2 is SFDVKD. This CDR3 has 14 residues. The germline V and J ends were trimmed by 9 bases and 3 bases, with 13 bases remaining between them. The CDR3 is CATGAWGDTGELFF. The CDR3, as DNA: TGTGCCACCGGGGCCTGGGGCGACACCGGGGAGCTGTTTTTT.